This passage covers 9 T cell receptor beta chains from one sample sequenced in a study of blood T cell repertoires in COVID-19. This table comes from immunoSEQ multiplex PCR, and its TCRdb copy is limited to in-frame clones, with some not included. Of fewer than 600,000 clones listed, 88% were seen once; the top ten hold 1.8%. Input material: PBMCs or T cells enriched from blood (not recorded which). The receptors here all came from a woman between 40 and 50 years old who had recovered from COVID-19.

The chain has TRBV6-2 or TRBV6-3 and TRBJ1-5, with D perhaps TRBD1 (5 bases). Germline V lookup: CDR1 MNHEY, CDR2 SVGEGT. The CDR3 sequence is 14 residues long. With 5 bases removed from V and 9 bases from J, the gap between germline ends came to 17 bases. CDR3 DNA sequence: TGTGCCAGCAGTCGGGGGGGTCCGATGCGGCCCCAGCATTTT. Translating gives CASSRGGPMRPQHF.

Regarding this clone: Mismatch with germline at one junction end may stem from a read error. This chain links TRBV19 with TRBJ2-3; 7 nucleotides match TRBD2. Germline CDR1 is LNHDA and CDR2 is SQIVND (reference sequence). The CDR3 totals 15 residues. CDR3 protein: CASSMGGLLTDAQYF. The CDR3 DNA reads TGTGCCAGTAGTATGGGGGGACTACTCACAGATGCGCAGTATTTT.

This clone turned up a few times. The chain links TRBV10-1 to TRBJ1-5, with D maybe TRBD1 (5 bases). V lost 3 bases to trimming and J lost 11 bases, with 11 bases between them. The germline CDR1 and CDR2 sequences are WNHNN and SYGVQD (reference sequence). This CDR3 has 12 amino acids. Here the CDR3 DNA reads TGCGCCAGCAGTGACCCTCGGGGGTCCCAGCATTTT. This sequence encodes CASSDPRGSQHF.

V is TRBV19 and J is TRBJ1-2; D unresolved. V was cut by 5 bases and J by 3 bases, with 7 bases left in between. Germline values: CDR1 LNHDA, CDR2 SQIVND (reference sequence). This CDR3 contains 12 residues. CDR3 in amino acids: CASSGAYYGYTF. CDR3 nucleotide sequence: TGTGCCAGTAGTGGAGCCTACTATGGCTACACCTTC.

With respect to this clone: Other DNA sequences of this sample code for an identical CDR3. V is TRBV7-9 and J is TRBJ2-3; D gene unclear. V was clipped by 2 bases and J by 0 bases, with 3 bases between them. CDR1 and CDR2 from the germline V gene are SEHNR and FQNEAQ (reference sequence). The CDR3 has 13 amino acids. The CDR3 nucleotides are TGTGCCAGCAGCTTACTTAGCACAGATACGCAGTATTTT. Translated: CASSLLSTDTQYF.

This sequence joins TRBV6-5 and TRBJ2-5, with D perhaps matching TRBD2 (5 bases). V shed 7 bases and J shed 5 bases, with 11 bases lying between them. Germline V gene sequence: CDR1 MNHEY, CDR2 SVGAGI. The CDR3 has 12 amino acids. DNA of the CDR3: TGTGCCAGCACCAGCGGCCGGGAGACCCAGTACTTC. This gives the protein CASTSGRETQYF.

The genes are TRBV9 and TRBJ2-1; possibly TRBD2 for D (6 bases). The CDR3 extends over 15 amino acids. The germline V gene encodes CDR1 SGDLS and CDR2 YYNGEE. Trimming stripped 4 bases from V and 8 bases from J, with 19 bases between. This CDR3 reads CASSPTSGLRDEQFF. CDR3 nucleotides: TGTGCCAGCAGCCCGACGTCCGGACTACGGGATGAGCAGTTCTTC.

This chain connects TRBV11-2 to TRBJ1-2; 8 nucleotides agree with TRBD1. Per germline, CDR1 SGHAT and CDR2 FQNNGV. This CDR3 comprises 14 residues. Unmatched junction bases numbered 7, after V lost 4 bases and J lost 6 bases. In DNA form, the CDR3 reads TGTGCCAGCAGCTGGACAGGGAGCGTCGATGGCTACACCTTC. Translation gives CASSWTGSVDGYTF.

V is TRBV4-3 and J is TRBJ2-1; D possibly corresponds to TRBD1 (5 bases). The germline V gene has CDR1 LGHNA and CDR2 YSLEER. The CDR3 covers 15 residues. Trimming took off 0 bases at V and 4 bases at J, with 10 bases between the two ends. This chain's CDR3 is CASSQEPRQYNEQFF. The CDR3 DNA follows: TGCGCCAGCAGCCAAGAACCGCGACAGTACAATGAGCAGTTCTTC.